The entry below gives a single T cell receptor (beta chain) sequence along with its context. Its specificity is not known. Profiling relied on immunoSEQ multiplex PCR, and the TCRdb table lists in-frame clones only, not all of them. The table has tens of thousands of clones, 89% seen once; the top ten hold approximately 0.19%. Germline CDR1 and CDR2: WSHSY and SAAADI. The V gene lost 8 bases and the J gene lost 1 base, with 11 bases spanning the gap. The CDR3 contains 14 residues. The record originates from a study of OX40 agonist ivuxolimab in advanced cancers. About the research overall: Prior therapy, whether anti-PD-1, anti-PD-L1 or anti-CTLA-4, was allowed, and roughly 44% had some. Findings and limits, study-wide: Certain nonresponding patients likewise had low normalized T-cell clonal expansion. Relative to CD4+, CD8+ T cells held more expanded clones on average.

The sample was CD4+ or CD8+ T cells sorted from blood, taken in a trial of the OX40 agonist ivuxolimab. The chain uses TRBV10-2 and TRBJ2-2; the D gene is possibly TRBD2 (6 bases). This sequence originates from an adult with an advanced solid tumor such as melanoma, head and neck, liver or kidney cancer. The CDR3, as DNA: TGCGCCAGCCGGTCGGGAGTGAACACCGGGGAGCTGTTTTTT. It codes for CASRSGVNTGELFF.